Listed below are T cell receptor beta chains from one sample, sequenced in a study of radiotherapy plus CTLA-4 blockade in lung cancer. Sequencing used immunoSEQ multiplex PCR; TCRdb keeps in-frame clones, though not all of them. The sample contains under 90,000 clones, 55% to 75% of which appear only once. Sequenced here: peripheral blood, sampled from a patient treated with radiotherapy plus ipilimumab. The receptors derive from a human donor with non-small cell lung cancer that progressed on radiotherapy plus ipilimumab. The CDR3 runs from the conserved cysteine through the conserved F or W. A D gene is named only where the DNA matches it firmly. A row's size may be missing; if present it is once, few, many or a size class.

>TRBV29-1|TRBJ1-4|NA|TRBD1
CSVRTGGNEKLFF
TGCAGCGTTCGGACAGGGGGGAATGAAAAACTGTTTTTT
>TRBV19|TRBJ1-1|few|NA
CASSSLGSDTEAFF
TGTGCCAGTAGTAGCCTAGGGAGCGACACTGAAGCTTTCTTT
>TRBV28|TRBJ1-2|many|NA
CASSLVGTPWHGYTF
TGTGCCAGCAGTCTCGTGGGGACTCCATGGCATGGCTACACCTTC
>TRBV29-1|TRBJ1-1|NA|TRBD1
CSALGQGEKAFF
TGCAGCGCCCTGGGACAGGGGGAGAAAGCTTTCTTT
>TRBV1|TRBJ2-7|NA|NA
CTSSQDRGARSSYEQYF
TGCACCAGCAGCCAAGACAGGGGAGCTAGAAGCTCCTACGAGCAGTACTTC
>TRBV27|TRBJ2-1|once|TRBD2
CASSSTSGRSPYNEQFF
TGTGCCAGCAGTTCGACTAGCGGGAGGAGCCCTTACAATGAGCAGTTCTTC
>TRBV7-2|TRBJ2-5|NA|NA
CASSLPRQGGTQYF
TGTGCCAGCAGTCTACCGAGACAGGGAGGGACCCAGTACTTC
>TRBV7-6|TRBJ2-5|NA|NA
CASSLGYGKETQYF
TGTGCCAGCAGCTTAGGTTATGGGAAGGAGACCCAGTACTTC
>TRBV29-1|TRBJ1-2|once|NA
CSVSTGFLANYGYTF
TGCAGCGTCAGTACAGGCTTCTTAGCTAACTATGGCTACACCTTC
>TRBV19|TRBJ2-7|NA|TRBD1
CASSERDRGYEQYF
TGTGCCAGTAGTGAACGGGACAGGGGTTACGAGCAGTACTTC
>TRBV19|TRBJ1-5|NA|NA
CASRIAGYNQPQHF
TGTGCCAGTAGGATTGCGGGGTACAATCAGCCCCAGCATTTT
>TRBV7-9|TRBJ2-7|NA|NA
CASSLRNSYEQYF
TGTGCCAGCAGCTTACGGAACTCCTACGAGCAGTACTTC
>TRBV4-2|TRBJ2-3|NA|TRBD2
CASSQAASGGPLDTQYF
TGTGCCAGCAGCCAAGCAGCTAGCGGGGGCCCCCTGGATACGCAGTATTTT
>TRBV27|TRBJ2-2|NA|NA
CASSFSANTGELFF
TGTGCCAGCAGTTTTTCCGCGAACACCGGGGAGCTGTTTTTT
>TRBV25-1|TRBJ1-2|NA|NA
CASSESYGYTF
TGTGCCAGCAGTGAGTCATATGGCTACACCTTC
>TRBV6-5|TRBJ2-3|NA|TRBD2
CAISGGADTQYF
TGTGCCATTAGCGGGGGGGCAGATACGCAGTATTTT
>TRBV7-8|TRBJ2-7|NA|NA
CASSLRGNFPDF
TGTGCCAGCAGCTTAAGGGGGAATTTTCCGGACTTC
>TRBV5-1|TRBJ2-5|NA|NA
CASSLGRQETQYF
TGCGCCAGCAGCTTGGGCAGGCAAGAGACCCAGTACTTC
>TRBV7-8|TRBJ2-2|once|NA
CASSLRAGLNTGELFF
TGTGCCAGCAGCTTACGGGCAGGCTTAAACACCGGGGAGCTGTTTTTT
>TRBV5-1|TRBJ2-1|NA|TRBD2
CASSPGLADYNEQFF
TGCGCCAGCAGCCCCGGACTAGCGGACTACAATGAGCAGTTCTTC
>TRBV2|TRBJ1-2|NA|NA
CASSVGYPNYGYTF
TGTGCCAGCAGTGTAGGATACCCGAACTATGGCTACACCTTC
>TRBV9|TRBJ2-1|NA|TRBD1
CASSVVGTGTYNEQFF
TGTGCCAGCAGCGTAGTTGGGACAGGGACCTACAATGAGCAGTTCTTC
>TRBV6-5|TRBJ2-4|NA|NA
CASSPGQAKNIQYF
TGTGCCAGCAGTCCTGGCCAAGCCAAAAACATTCAGTACTTC
>TRBV9|TRBJ1-4|NA|NA
CASSELATNEKLFF
TGTGCCAGCTCTGAGCTAGCAACTAATGAAAAACTGTTTTTT
>TRBV5-4|TRBJ2-7|NA|NA
CASSLGGPRQYF
TGTGCCAGCAGCTTGGGTGGGCCTCGGCAGTACTTC
>TRBV28|TRBJ1-2|NA|NA
CASSPPPTGNYGYTF
TGTGCCAGCAGTCCCCCCCCTACAGGAAACTATGGCTACACCTTC
>TRBV9|TRBJ2-7|NA|TRBD1
CASSGGQGPAYEQYF
TGTGCCAGCAGCGGGGGACAGGGGCCTGCCTACGAGCAGTACTTC
>TRBV5-4|TRBJ1-2|NA|TRBD1
CASSSRDRVQGADYTF
TGTGCCAGCAGCTCCCGGGACAGGGTTCAGGGTGCTGACTACACCTTC
>TRBV19|TRBJ2-3|NA|NA
CASTPENTDTQYF
TGTGCCAGTACTCCGGAAAACACAGATACGCAGTATTTT
>TRBV6-4|TRBJ2-2|NA|NA
CASSEGADTGELFF
TGTGCCAGCAGTGAAGGGGCAGACACCGGGGAGCTGTTTTTT
>TRBV4-2|TRBJ2-3|few|TRBD2
CASSQGGSGGTDTQYF
TGTGCCAGCAGCCAGGGGGGTAGCGGGGGGACAGATACGCAGTATTTT
>TRBV5-1|TRBJ2-5|few|NA
CASSAGTRETQYF
TGCGCCAGCAGCGCCGGGACCCGAGAGACCCAGTACTTC
>TRBV4-2|TRBJ2-5|NA|NA
CASSQPLALETQYF
TGTGCCAGCAGCCAACCGCTAGCGTTGGAGACCCAGTACTTC
>TRBV5-4|TRBJ2-1|NA|TRBD2
CASSLVGRLASNEQFF
TGTGCCAGCAGCTTAGTGGGAAGACTAGCTTCTAATGAGCAGTTCTTC
>TRBV5-4|TRBJ2-7|NA|NA
CASSLQGSSTKLYEQYF
TGTGCCAGCAGCTTGCAGGGCTCCTCTACAAAGCTCTACGAGCAGTACTTC
>TRBV10-3|TRBJ2-5|NA|TRBD1
CAISAFGTGGETQYF
TGTGCCATCAGTGCCTTTGGGACAGGGGGAGAGACCCAGTACTTC
>TRBV2|TRBJ2-7|NA|TRBD2
CASSESKGLAGETYEQYF
TGTGCCAGCAGTGAATCCAAAGGACTAGCGGGGGAGACCTACGAGCAGTACTTC
>TRBV27|TRBJ1-5|NA|NA
CASSRTDSNQPQHF
TGTGCCAGCAGCAGGACTGATAGCAATCAGCCCCAGCATTTT
>TRBV2|TRBJ2-1|few|NA
CASRNPSSYNEQFF
TGTGCCAGCAGAAACCCGAGCTCCTACAATGAGCAGTTCTTC
>TRBV6-5|TRBJ1-2|NA|TRBD1
CASSYLTGGGYTF
TGTGCCAGCAGTTACCTTACAGGGGGTGGCTACACCTTC
>TRBV28|TRBJ2-1|NA|NA
CASKGGAGPNEQFF
TGTGCCAGCAAAGGGGGAGCGGGGCCGAATGAGCAGTTCTTC
>TRBV9|TRBJ2-1|NA|TRBD2
CASSESGAANEQFF
TGTGCCAGCAGCGAGAGCGGGGCCGCCAATGAGCAGTTCTTC
>TRBV30|TRBJ2-5|NA|NA
CAWSADTQETQYF
TGTGCCTGGAGTGCGGACACCCAAGAGACCCAGTACTTC
>TRBV10-3|TRBJ1-1|NA|TRBD1
CAISESGTGSRTVEAFF
TGTGCCATCAGTGAGTCCGGGACAGGGAGCCGAACCGTAGAAGCTTTCTTT
>TRBV6-1|TRBJ2-5|NA|NA
CASRRTGTQETQYF
TGTGCCAGCAGGAGGACCGGGACTCAAGAGACCCAGTACTTC